These 16 T cell receptor beta chains were all obtained from the same sample, sequenced in a study of shared clonotypes between healthy human individuals. Only in-frame clones appear in the TCRdb table, and some are missing; sequencing was by immunoSEQ multiplex PCR. Among about 2.4 million clones listed, 80% to 95% were seen once. Sequenced input: naive CD4+ T cells from PBMCs. Subset in this sample: CD45RA+ positively selected. The receptor set was obtained from a young man in good health. Some clones in this sample may be carry-over from other donors' samples.

As DNA, the CDR3 is TGTGCCAGCAGCGTAGATCGAGGGAGGGGAAACAATGAGCAGTTCTTC. The encoded protein is CASSVDRGRGNNEQFF. V and J are TRBV9 and TRBJ2-1, with TRBD2 matching 7 bases. The germline gives CDR1 SGDLS, CDR2 YYNGEE. With 0 bases clipped from V and 5 bases from J, the junction kept 8 bases outside the gene matches. The CDR3 is made up of 16 amino acids.

The chain links TRBV19 to TRBJ2-7; possible D gene TRBD2, 5 bases. This CDR3 is 17 amino acids long. V lost 4 bases and J 3 bases, leaving 22 bases between the germline ends. Germline values: CDR1 LNHDA, CDR2 SQIVND (reference sequence). The CDR3 here is CASSTSFGAADFYEQYF. The CDR3 coding sequence is TGTGCCAGTAGTACCAGCTTTGGAGCGGCAGATTTCTACGAGCAGTACTTC.

The V gene is TRBV7-2, the J gene TRBJ1-5; possible D gene TRBD1, 5 bases. V was clipped by 5 bases and J by 9 bases, with 11 bases between them. Germline V gives CDR1 SGHTA, CDR2 FQGNSA. The CDR3 extends over 12 amino acids. CDR3: CASSLRARPQHF. CDR3 DNA sequence: TGTGCCAGCAGCCTCAGGGCACGGCCCCAGCATTTT.

The chain carries TRBV2 and TRBJ1-1; D call uncertain. CDR1 and CDR2 from the germline V gene are SNHLY and FYNNEI. The CDR3 totals 11 residues. The V gene lost 8 bases and the J gene lost 4 bases, with 8 bases spanning the gap. The CDR3 DNA reads TGTGCCAGCTCCTACGGCACTGAAGCTTTCTTT. Its protein is CASSYGTEAFF.

This clone was counted a few times. This chain connects TRBV7-9 to TRBJ1-2; D is undetermined. V dropped 4 bases and J dropped 10 bases, with 16 bases sitting between them. The CDR3 has 13 residues. Germline V lookup: CDR1 SEHNR, CDR2 FQNEAQ (reference sequence). In DNA, the CDR3 is TGTGCCAGCAGCTCCACGCAAACGAGTGACTACACCTTC. Its protein is CASSSTQTSDYTF.

Of note for this clone: Other DNA variants within this sample encode the same CDR3. The V call is TRBV18, the J call TRBJ2-7, with TRBD2 identical over 7 bases. The CDR3 totals 15 residues. The V segment lost 6 bases and the J segment 1 base; nucleotides outside the gene matches: 9. Germline lookup yields CDR1 KGHSH and CDR2 LQKENI. CDR3 bases: TGTGCCAGCTCGCGTACTAGCGAGTTATCCTACGAGCAGTACTTC. This translates into CASSRTSELSYEQYF. The complete variable domain, with remaining parts taken from reference TRBV18 and TRBJ2-7, reads NAGVMQNPRHLVRRRGQEARLRCSPMKGHSHVYWYRQLPEEGLKFMVYLQKENIIDESGMPKERFSAEFPKEGPSILRIQQVVRGDSAAYFCASSRTSELSYEQYFGPGTRLTVT.

A word on this clone: The same CDR3 arises from other DNA sequences in this sample as well. The genes are TRBV28 and TRBJ2-2; no clear D gene. Germline V gene lookup returns CDR1 MDHEN and CDR2 SYDVKM. There are 12 residues in the CDR3. V shed 5 bases and J shed 4 bases, with 5 bases lying between them. The CDR3 bases are TGTGCCAGCAGTCTTCTCACCGGGGAGCTGTTTTTT. Translation gives CASSLLTGELFF. Together with reference TRBV28 and TRBJ2-2, the CDR3 gives the full variable domain: DVKVTQSSRYLVKRTGEKVFLECVQDMDHENMFWYRQDPGLGLRLIYFSYDVKMKEKGDIPEGYSVSREKKERFSLILESASTNQTSMYLCASSLLTGELFFGEGSRLTVL.

The chain recombines TRBV5-4 with TRBJ2-2; D remains unclear. Germline CDR1 reads SGHNT; CDR2 reads YYREEE (reference sequence). CDR3 length: 13 amino acids. Trimming shortened V by 2 bases and J by 7 bases, and 9 bases separated the two germline ends. CDR3 DNA: TGTGCCAGCAGCTTTAACCCCGACGGGGAGCTGTTTTTT. Translation gives CASSFNPDGELFF. Looking up the rest from reference TRBV5-4 and TRBJ2-2 gives the full variable domain: ETGVTQSPTHLIKTRGQQVTLRCSSQSGHNTVSWYQQALGQGPQFIFQYYREEENGRGNFPPRFSGLQFPNYSSELNVNALELDDSALYLCASSFNPDGELFFGEGSRLTVL.

The J gene is TRBJ2-1, the V gene TRBV6-1, with TRBD1 matching 10 bases. The CDR3 is 18 amino acids. V shed 4 bases, J shed 9 bases, and the junction held 18 bases outside the gene matches. Germline assignment: CDR1 MNHNS and CDR2 SASEGT. The CDR3 DNA is TGTGCCAGCAGTGGTAGCGGCCCGTCCGGGACAGGGGCCGTTGAGCAGTTCTTC. It is translated as CASSGSGPSGTGAVEQFF.

V gene TRBV29-1 combines with J gene TRBJ1-4, with D tentatively TRBD1 (5 bases). Per germline, CDR1 SQVTM and CDR2 ANQGSEA. V was cut by 6 bases and J by 5 bases, with 13 bases left in between. This CDR3 is built from 13 residues. The CDR3 region is CSVGEFGNEKLFF. The DNA for the CDR3 is TGCAGCGTGGGGGAGTTTGGGAATGAAAAACTGTTTTTT.

The gene calls are TRBV10-3 and TRBJ2-7; 10 bases map to TRBD1. The CDR3 is made up of 15 amino acids. Losses at the gene ends were 6 bases for V and 5 bases for J; bases not matched to a gene: 10. CDR1 is ENHRY, CDR2 SYGVKD, per germline. The CDR3 protein is CAIRDPGQGRNEQYF. In nucleotides, the CDR3 is TGTGCCATCAGGGATCCGGGACAGGGGAGAAACGAGCAGTACTTC.

The CDR3 nucleotides read TGTGCCAGCAGCCTCCTCGACAGGGCGGACTATGGCTACACCTTC. Its translation is CASSLLDRADYGYTF. V gene TRBV7-9 combines with J gene TRBJ1-2; 7 nucleotides match TRBD1. The CDR3 covers 15 residues. V lost 5 bases, J lost 3 bases, and 9 bases stayed unmatched. CDR1 is SEHNR, CDR2 FQNEAQ, per germline (reference sequence).

In its sample, this clone was seen once. Other DNA sequences in this specimen translate into the identical CDR3. The chain recombines TRBV28 with TRBJ1-2; no reliable D call. CDR1 is MDHEN, CDR2 SYDVKM, per germline. The CDR3 is made up of 12 amino acids. V lost 6 bases and J lost 4, with 9 bases in between. The CDR3: CASSLTAYGYTF. CDR3 coding DNA: TGTGCCAGCAGCCTAACAGCCTATGGCTACACCTTC.

This rearrangement joins TRBV28 to TRBJ1-2, with TRBD1 matching over 7 bases. Germline loops: CDR1 MDHEN, CDR2 SYDVKM. This CDR3 region has 15 residues. The V and J ends lost 3 bases and 4 bases, in that order; junction bases with no gene match: 8. The CDR3 loop reads CASSLLTGTSYGYTF. CDR3 bases: TGTGCCAGCAGTTTGTTGACAGGGACTTCCTATGGCTACACCTTC.

This clone was detected a few times. This chain joins TRBV6-5 and TRBJ1-1; 7 nucleotides agree with TRBD1. Germline loops: CDR1 MNHEY, CDR2 SVGAGI. J lost 2 bases, V lost 5 bases, and 2 bases had no gene match. The CDR3 is 13 amino acids. This CDR3 reads CASSGQVNTEAFF. The CDR3 region has the DNA TGTGCCAGCAGTGGACAGGTAAACACTGAAGCTTTCTTT.

As for this clone: The same CDR3 is also encoded by other DNA sequences in this sample. The rearrangement joins TRBV5-1 to TRBJ1-4, with 7 positions matching TRBD1. This CDR3 spans 13 amino acids. Germline trimming cut 4 bases from V and 8 bases from J; bases unmatched to any gene: 5. Germline assignment: CDR1 SGHRS and CDR2 YFSETQ. CDR3 coding DNA: TGCGCCAGCAGCCTGGCAGGGGGAGAAAAACTGTTTTTT. Protein: CASSLAGGEKLFF.